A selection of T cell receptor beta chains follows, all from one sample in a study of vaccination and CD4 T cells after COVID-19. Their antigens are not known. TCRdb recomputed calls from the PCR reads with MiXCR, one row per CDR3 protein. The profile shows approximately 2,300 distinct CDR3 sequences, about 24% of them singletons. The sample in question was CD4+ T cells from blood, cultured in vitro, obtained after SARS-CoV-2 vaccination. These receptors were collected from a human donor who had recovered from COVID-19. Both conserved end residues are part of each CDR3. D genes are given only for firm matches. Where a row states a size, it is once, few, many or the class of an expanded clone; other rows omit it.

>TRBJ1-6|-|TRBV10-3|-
CATRRTDSPLHF
TGTGCCACCCGACGGACTGATTCACCCCTCCACTTT
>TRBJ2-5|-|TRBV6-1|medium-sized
CASKTGRETQYF
TGTGCCAGCAAAACAGGGAGGGAGACCCAGTACTTC
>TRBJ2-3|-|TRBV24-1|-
CATSVSGGRADTQYF
TGTGCCACCAGTGTGTCTGGGGGAAGGGCAGATACGCAGTATTTT
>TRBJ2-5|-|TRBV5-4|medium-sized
CASSPRPETQYF
TGTGCCAGCAGTCCCAGGCCAGAGACCCAGTACTTC
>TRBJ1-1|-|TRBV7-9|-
CASRVMNTEAFF
TGTGCCAGCAGGGTTATGAACACTGAAGCTTTCTTT